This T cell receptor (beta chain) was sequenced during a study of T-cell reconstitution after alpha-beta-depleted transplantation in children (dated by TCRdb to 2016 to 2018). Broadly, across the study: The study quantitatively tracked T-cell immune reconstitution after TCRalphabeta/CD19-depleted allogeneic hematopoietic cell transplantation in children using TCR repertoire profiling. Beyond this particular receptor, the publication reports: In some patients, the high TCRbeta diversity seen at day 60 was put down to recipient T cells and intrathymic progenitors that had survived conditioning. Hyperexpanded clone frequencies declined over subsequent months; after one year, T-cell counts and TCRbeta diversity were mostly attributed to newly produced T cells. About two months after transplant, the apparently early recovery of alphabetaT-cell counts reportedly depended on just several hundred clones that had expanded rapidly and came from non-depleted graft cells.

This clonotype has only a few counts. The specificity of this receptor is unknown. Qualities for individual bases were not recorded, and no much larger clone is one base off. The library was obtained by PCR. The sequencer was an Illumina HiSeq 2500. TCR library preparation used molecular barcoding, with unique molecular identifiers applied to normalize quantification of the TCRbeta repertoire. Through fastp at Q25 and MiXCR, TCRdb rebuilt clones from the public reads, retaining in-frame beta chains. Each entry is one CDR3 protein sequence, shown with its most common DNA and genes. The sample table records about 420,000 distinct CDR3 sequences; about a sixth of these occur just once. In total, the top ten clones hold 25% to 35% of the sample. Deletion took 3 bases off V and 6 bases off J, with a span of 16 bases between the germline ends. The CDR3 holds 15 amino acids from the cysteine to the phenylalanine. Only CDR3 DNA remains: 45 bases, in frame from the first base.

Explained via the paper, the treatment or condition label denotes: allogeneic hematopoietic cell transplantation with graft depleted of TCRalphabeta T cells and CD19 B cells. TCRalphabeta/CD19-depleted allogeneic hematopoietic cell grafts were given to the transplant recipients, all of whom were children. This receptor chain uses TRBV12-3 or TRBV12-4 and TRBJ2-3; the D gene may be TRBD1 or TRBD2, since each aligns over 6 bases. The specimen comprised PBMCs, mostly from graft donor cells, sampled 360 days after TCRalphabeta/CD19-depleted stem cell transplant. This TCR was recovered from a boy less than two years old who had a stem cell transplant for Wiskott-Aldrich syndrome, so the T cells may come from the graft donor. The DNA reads TGTGCCAGCAGTTTTGGGGGGCCCTCCCGGGATACGCAGTATTTT. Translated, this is CASSFGGPSRDTQYF.